The next 2 T cell receptor beta chains were all read from a single sample in a study of T cell changes during pregnancy in multiple sclerosis. Sequencing used immunoSEQ multiplex PCR; TCRdb keeps in-frame clones, though not all of them. The sample carries 60,000 to 70,000 clones, more than 85% recorded once. This material consisted of peripheral blood, taken in the second trimester of pregnancy. The receptors shown here come from a female donor with multiple sclerosis, enrolled in a pregnancy study.

The chain carries TRBV19 and TRBJ1-2; no reliable D call. Looked up from germline, CDR1 is LNHDA and CDR2 is SQIVND (reference sequence). The CDR3 sequence is 12 residues long. Trimming left V 6 bases short and J 4 bases short, with 9 bases between. For the CDR3, the DNA is TGTGCCAGTAGGCCCGAGGGCTATGGCTACACCTTC. It encodes CASRPEGYGYTF.

The genes are TRBV27 and TRBJ2-3, with 12 nucleotides matching TRBD2. The CDR3 spans 17 residues. V lost 6 bases, J lost 0 bases, and 7 bases stayed unmatched. Germline V lookup: CDR1 MNHEY, CDR2 SMNVEV (reference sequence). CDR3 sequence: CASRNLGLAGSTDTQYF. In nucleotides, the CDR3 is TGTGCCAGCAGAAACCTCGGACTAGCGGGGAGCACAGATACGCAGTATTTT.